This T cell receptor (beta chain) originates from a study of Graves' ophthalmopathy and Graves' hyperthyroidism. Study details: Blood was drawn at initial diagnosis, before any treatment. Study-level results: Ophthalmopathy progression was predicted by the model at less than 71% sensitivity and about 74% specificity.

RNA transcripts yielded amplified TCR beta CDR3 regions. Following a first-round RT-PCR that used HTBI primers, a second-round multiplex PCR was carried out. Via MiXCR, TCRdb re-called the multiplex PCR reads, giving one row per CDR3 protein. This sample has some 370,000 distinct CDR3 sequences; about 15% occur once, and the top ten carry around 2.4%. On this clonotype itself: The antigen remains unidentified. A read error may produce the germline difference seen at one junction end.

Hyperthyroidism patients, all newly diagnosed, had under 2 months' duration and ages of 18 to 65. Other autoimmune diseases, uncontrolled infections, pregnancy or lactation excluded patients from enrollment. The germline V gene encodes CDR1 MDHEN and CDR2 SYDVKM. This CDR3 has 15 residues. The clonotype was recovered from an adult woman with stable Graves' hyperthyroidism. Sequences were obtained from peripheral blood. The chain joins TRBV28 to TRBJ1-1; D uncertain. The CDR3 here is CASSSALIRNTDAFF. In nucleotides, the CDR3 is TGTGCCAGCAGTTCGGCTTTAATCCGGAACACTGATGCTTTCTTT.